One T cell receptor beta chain is described in this entry. This entry is derived from a study of shared T cell receptors in the human thymus. Produced via immunoSEQ multiplex PCR; TCRdb's table is partial and in-frame only. The top ten hold about 0.02% of the sample, which has hundreds of thousands of clones, about 95% seen once. Germline CDR1 reads SGHRS; CDR2 reads YFSETQ. With V trimmed by 4 bases and J by 7 bases, 7 bases remained unmatched. The CDR3 has 14 amino acids. Material for sequencing was thymocytes. The V and J genes are TRBV5-1 and TRBJ2-1; 8 positions match TRBD2. This TCR derives from a human donor. The CDR3 spells CASSRGRLLNEQFF. The CDR3 nucleotides are TGCGCCAGCAGCCGCGGGAGGCTCTTGAATGAGCAGTTCTTC.